This section outlines one T cell receptor beta chain sequence together with its context. This record belongs to a study of blood T cell repertoires in COVID-19. Study-wide context: The United States, Italy and Spain provided the acute and convalescent COVID-19 samples. The analysed material was cDNA or gDNA that came from T cells, B-cell-depleted T cells, or PBMCs.

In the study's own analysis: Cell counts per sample came from amplifying reference gene primers. TCRdb keeps only in-frame clones here, not all; method: immunoSEQ multiplex PCR. Clonal size and the V and J genes are those of that table, whereas D and trimming came from the DNA. The sample lists 200,000 to 300,000 clones; nearly 90% were seen once. Germline-derived CDR1 and CDR2 are LNHDA and SQIVND (reference sequence). The trim removed 3 bases at V and 4 bases at J, leaving 11 bases unmatched. This CDR3 contains 16 residues. This clonotype was sampled from a woman in her twenties or thirties with acute or convalescent COVID-19. Sequenced material: peripheral blood. The J gene is TRBJ2-5, the V gene TRBV19, with TRBD2 matching 7 bases. In DNA, the CDR3 is TGTGCCAGTAGTATCGGGGGGTTGAGTTTTGTAGAGACCCAGTACTTC. Amino acids: CASSIGGLSFVETQYF. The whole variable domain, remainder taken from reference TRBV19 and TRBJ2-5, is DGGITQSPKYLFRKEGQNVTLSCEQNLNHDAMYWYRQDPGQGLRLIYYSQIVNDFQKGDIAEGYSVSREKKESFPLTVTSAQKNPTAFYLCASSIGGLSFVETQYFGPGTRLLVL.